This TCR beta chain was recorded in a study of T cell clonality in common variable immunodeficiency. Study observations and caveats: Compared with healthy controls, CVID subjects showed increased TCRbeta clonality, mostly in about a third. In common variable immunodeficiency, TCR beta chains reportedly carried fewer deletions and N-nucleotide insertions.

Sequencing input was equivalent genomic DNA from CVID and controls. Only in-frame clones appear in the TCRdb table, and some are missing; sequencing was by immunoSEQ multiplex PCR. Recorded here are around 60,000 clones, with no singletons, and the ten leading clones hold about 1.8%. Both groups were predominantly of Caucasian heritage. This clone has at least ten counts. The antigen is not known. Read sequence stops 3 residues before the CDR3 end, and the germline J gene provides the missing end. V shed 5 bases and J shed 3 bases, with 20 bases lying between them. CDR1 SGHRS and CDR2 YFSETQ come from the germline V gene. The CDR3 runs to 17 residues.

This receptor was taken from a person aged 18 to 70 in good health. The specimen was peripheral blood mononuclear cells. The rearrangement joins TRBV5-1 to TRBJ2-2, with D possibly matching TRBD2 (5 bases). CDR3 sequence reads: CASSPTRPGIHTGELFF. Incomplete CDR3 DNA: TGCGCCAGCAGTCCCACTAGGCCGGGAATACACACCGGGGAG.